This note documents a single T cell receptor (beta chain) sequence. TCRdb re-called the 5' RACE reads with MiXCR, one entry per CDR3 protein. Of 450,000 to 500,000 distinct CDR3 sequences listed, approximately 15% are singletons. This entry is derived from a study of identical twins. Trimming took off 1 base at V and 1 base at J, with 7 bases between the two ends. The CDR3 consists of 14 residues. Germline CDR1 and CDR2: SGHAT and FQNNGV. These same data were also listed under a study on yellow fever vaccine responses in identical twins.

This rearrangement joins TRBV11-2 to TRBJ2-5; no reliable D call. Sequencing was performed on CD4+ T cells sorted from blood. This receptor was obtained from a woman between 18 and 30 years old in good health. The CDR3, as DNA: TGTGCCAGCAGCTTAGTTAATTTCCAAGAGACCCAGTACTTC. It encodes CASSLVNFQETQYF.